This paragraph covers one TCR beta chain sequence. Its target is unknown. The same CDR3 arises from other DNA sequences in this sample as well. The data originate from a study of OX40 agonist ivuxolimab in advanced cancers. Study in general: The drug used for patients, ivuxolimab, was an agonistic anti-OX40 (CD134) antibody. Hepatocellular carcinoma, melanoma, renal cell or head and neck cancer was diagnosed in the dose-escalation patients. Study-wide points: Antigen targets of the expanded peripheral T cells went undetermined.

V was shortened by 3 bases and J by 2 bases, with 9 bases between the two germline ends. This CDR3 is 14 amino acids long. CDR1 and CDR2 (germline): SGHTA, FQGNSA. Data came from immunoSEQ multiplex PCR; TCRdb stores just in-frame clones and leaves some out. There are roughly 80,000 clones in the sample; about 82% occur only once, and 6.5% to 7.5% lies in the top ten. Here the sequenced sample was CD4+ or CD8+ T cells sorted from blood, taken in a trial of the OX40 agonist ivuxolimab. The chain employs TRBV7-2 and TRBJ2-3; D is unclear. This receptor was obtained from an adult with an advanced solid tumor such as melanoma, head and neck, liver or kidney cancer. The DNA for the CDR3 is TGTGCCAGCAGCTTCTCCGGTACCACAGATACGCAGTATTTT. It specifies CASSFSGTTDTQYF.